These 15 T cell receptor beta chains were sequenced from one sample in a study of T cell changes during pregnancy in multiple sclerosis. Method: immunoSEQ multiplex PCR; TCRdb's copy keeps in-frame clones and lacks some. The sample has 15,000 to 20,000 clones; around 86% are singletons. Source: CD8+ T cells from peripheral blood mononuclear cells, taken in the third trimester of pregnancy. The receptors stem from a female donor in good health, enrolled as a control in a pregnancy study.

The chain employs TRBV28 and TRBJ2-7, with TRBD2 matching 9 bases. This CDR3 is 17 amino acids long. In germline, CDR1 is MDHEN, CDR2 SYDVKM. Trimming removed 5 bases from V and 1 base from J; junction bases left unmatched: 12. This CDR3 reads CASSPLIAGDNSYEQYF. The CDR3 coding sequence is TGTGCCAGCAGTCCACTTATAGCGGGGGATAATTCCTACGAGCAGTACTTC.

The genes are TRBV9 and TRBJ1-3; D possibly corresponds to TRBD1 (6 bases). This CDR3 has 15 amino acids. Trimming left V 6 bases short and J 2 bases short, with 15 bases between. Per germline, CDR1 SGDLS and CDR2 YYNGEE. The CDR3 bases are TGTGCCAGCACCGGGGGGCAACCCCCTGGAAACACCATATATTTT. Translated, it gives CASTGGQPPGNTIYF. Full variable domain (missing parts from reference TRBV9 and TRBJ1-3): DSGVTQTPKHLITATGQRVTLRCSPRSGDLSVYWYQQSLDQGLQFLIQYYNGEERAKGNILERFSAQQFPDLHSELNLSSLELGDSALYFCASTGGQPPGNTIYFGEGSWLTVV.

V and J are TRBV6-4 and TRBJ1-6; D perhaps matches TRBD1 (6 bases). Germline CDR1 is MRHNA and CDR2 is SNTAGT. This CDR3 spans 15 amino acids. Between the trimmed V and J ends, which lost 7 bases and 14 bases, there was a span of 24 bases. The CDR3: CASIETGPREGALHF. The DNA for the CDR3 is TGTGCCAGCATCGAGACAGGACCCCGGGAGGGGGCCCTCCACTTT.

CDR3 DNA sequence: TGTGCCAGCAGCCTTAAGCTAGCGGGGGGTTATTACGAGCAGTACTTC. It translates to CASSLKLAGGYYEQYF. The chain combines TRBV7-2 with TRBJ2-7; 11 bases align to TRBD2. V shed 5 bases and J 4 bases; nucleotides not matched to a gene: 10. CDR1 SGHTA and CDR2 FQGNSA come from the germline V gene. The CDR3 contains 16 residues.

The V gene is TRBV21-1, the J gene TRBJ1-6. TRBV21-1 is annotated as a pseudogene. This CDR3 comprises 19 residues. CDR3 sequence reads: CASSKFILTNPGGNSPLHF. The CDR3 DNA reads TGTGCCAGCAGCAAGTTCATATTAACTAACCCGGGAGGCAATTCACCCCTCCACTTT.

The table lists this clone with a few counts. This chain connects TRBV6-4 to TRBJ1-5; possibly TRBD1 for D (5 bases). CDR1 MRHNA and CDR2 SNTAGT come from the germline V gene. The CDR3 sequence is 14 residues long. Deletions cut 3 bases from V and 0 bases from J, with 6 bases between. The CDR3 DNA follows: TGTGCCAGCAGTGAGGGGCATAGCAATCAGCCCCAGCATTTT. Amino acid sequence: CASSEGHSNQPQHF.

The chain recombines TRBV27 with TRBJ1-4; no reliable D call. This CDR3 contains 14 residues. CDR1 MNHEY and CDR2 SMNVEV come from the germline V gene (reference sequence). Deletions cut 3 bases from V and 6 bases from J, with 11 bases between. Here the CDR3 reads CASSFSGVDEKLFF. In nucleotides, the CDR3 is TGTGCCAGCAGTTTCAGCGGGGTTGATGAAAAACTGTTTTTT. Supplemented by reference TRBV27 and TRBJ1-4, the full variable domain reads EAQVTQNPRYLITVTGKKLTVTCSQNMNHEYMSWYRQDPGLGLRQIYYSMNVEVTDKGDVPEGYKVSRKEKRNFPLILESPSPNQTSLYFCASSFSGVDEKLFFGSGTQLSVL.

This clone was seen a handful of times. V is TRBV10-3 and J is TRBJ1-1; 9 positions match TRBD1. The J segment lost 0 bases and the V segment lost 5 bases, leaving 1 base of the junction unmatched. This CDR3 has 14 residues. Germline CDR1 reads ENHRY; CDR2 reads SYGVKD. The CDR3 region is CAISTGGMNTEAFF. CDR3 bases: TGTGCCATCAGTACAGGGGGCATGAACACTGAAGCTTTCTTT.

The CDR3 protein is CASSLLSGTGEHF. The CDR3 bases are TGTGCCAGCAGTTTATTGAGTGGGACAGGCGAGCATTTT. This chain joins TRBV28 and TRBJ1-5; 8 nucleotides line up with TRBD1. The trim removed 1 base at V and 14 bases at J, leaving 7 bases unmatched. Germline CDR1 reads MDHEN; CDR2 reads SYDVKM. The CDR3 spans 13 residues.

V gene TRBV5-6 combines with J gene TRBJ2-3, with 9 bases that match TRBD1. The V gene end was trimmed by 4 bases and the J gene end by 7 bases; junction bases not matched to a gene: 16. Germline V gene sequence: CDR1 SGHDT, CDR2 YYEEEE. The CDR3 loop spans 17 amino acids. CDR3 bases: TGTGCCAGCAGCCTTTACTACCGGGACAGGGATAGTAATACGCAGTATTTT. The encoded protein is CASSLYYRDRDSNTQYF.

The chain combines TRBV28 with TRBJ2-7, with a tentative D call TRBD2 (6 bases). The V gene's germline CDR1 is MDHEN and CDR2 SYDVKM. Trimming took 5 bases from V and 4 from J, leaving 9 bases between them. The CDR3 extends over 12 amino acids. CDR3 sequence: CASSPGGYEQYF. In DNA, the CDR3 is TGTGCCAGCAGTCCTGGAGGGTACGAGCAGTACTTC.

V gene TRBV4-1 combines with J gene TRBJ1-3; tentative D call: TRBD1 (5 bases). The ends were cut back, 0 bases at V and 2 bases at J, with 11 bases in the middle. The CDR3 is 16 residues long. Per germline, CDR1 MGHRA and CDR2 YSYEKL. Here the CDR3 reads CASSQDGGAPGNTIYF. DNA of the CDR3: TGCGCCAGCAGCCAAGATGGCGGGGCCCCTGGAAACACCATATATTTT.

V is TRBV4-3 and J is TRBJ2-2, with D possibly matching TRBD2 (6 bases). This CDR3 spans 15 amino acids. Between the trimmed V and J ends, which lost 4 bases and 5 bases, there was a span of 14 bases. Per germline, CDR1 LGHNA and CDR2 YSLEER. CDR3 in DNA: TGCGCCAGCAGCCCCCCCGCGGGGACGACCGGGGAGCTGTTTTTT. Protein: CASSPPAGTTGELFF.

V and J are TRBV4-1 and TRBJ1-5; 7 bases agree with TRBD1. This CDR3 contains 15 residues. The V and J ends lost 3 bases and 2 bases, in that order; junction bases with no gene match: 4. Germline V CDR1 and CDR2: MGHRA, YSYEKL. The CDR3 loop reads CASSQFTGGNQPQHF. The CDR3 region has the DNA TGCGCCAGCAGCCAGTTTACAGGGGGCAATCAGCCCCAGCATTTT.

The CDR3 sequence is CASSESTFLAGGPRETQYF. The CDR3 bases are TGCGCCAGCAGTGAGTCGACGTTCCTCGCGGGGGGGCCTAGGGAGACCCAGTACTTC. V gene TRBV10-2 combines with J gene TRBJ2-5; TRBD2 agrees at 9 bases. The CDR3 is 19 amino acids. CDR1 is WSHSY, CDR2 SAAADI, per germline. Trimming took 0 bases from V and 5 from J; bases not matched to a gene: 16.